The present T cell receptor (beta chain) was sequenced within a study of T cells expressing NK-cell markers (dated by TCRdb to the early 2020s). At the level of the whole study: Fewer than ten donors provided sorted CD3+CD56+NKG2C+, CD3+CD56+NKG2C- and CD3+CD56-NKG2C+ T-cell subsets, whose TCR beta-chain repertoires were profiled. Among the eight sequenced donors, only one was HCMV-seronegative, while the other seven were HCMV-seropositive. The eight sequenced donors were randomly selected healthy volunteers, three men and five women. Sequencing of the libraries produced 2 x 150 bp reads on Illumina HiSeq 2000/2500, MiSeq or NextSeq.

About this clonotype: Its antigen is unknown.

To determine HCMV serostatus, a commercial ELISA kit was used to detect HCMV-specific IgG in serum. Peripheral blood mononuclear cells were isolated from blood by Ficoll density gradient centrifugation. For sequencing, an Illumina HiSeq 2000 was employed. TCR beta cDNA libraries were prepared using 5'RACE template switching, which introduced a universal primer site and unique molecular identifiers. cDNA synthesis was primed from the TCR beta constant segment and was followed by two successive PCR amplification steps. For the original study's pipeline: MIGEC was used to demultiplex reads and group reads by UMI, and MiTCR was used to assemble and quantify clonotypes. To exclude erroneous sequences, only TCR cDNA sequences supported by at least two reads were retained. The tcR package was used for downstream repertoire analysis, with clonotypes matched between fractions based on CDR3 nucleotide sequence plus V segment. VDJmatch was used to annotate antigen specificity against VDJdb, with one amino acid substitution in CDR3 permitted. TCRdb reprocessed the raw reads; every CDR3 protein sequence is a single record, and DNA is not supplied. The V and J calls and clone size are TCRdb's, not the authors'. The table for this sample lists 300,000 or so distinct CDR3 sequences. The ten biggest clones cover 3.5% to 5% of the sample.

The full study reports these points: Those dominant clonotypes were again the most abundant among CD3+CD56-NKG2C+ cells in four donors, at about 28.3-60.1%. Whether the expanded NKG2C-expressing T cell clones were specific for HCMV antigens was left unclear. In 5 to 7 donors, the dominant CD3+CD56+NKG2C+ clonotypes were found to rank among the top 10 CD8+ clonotypes and to make up roughly 1.0-7.5% of CD8+ T cells.

Measured from the cysteine to the phenylalanine, the CDR3 is 13 residues long. No nucleotide data were recorded. The germline V gene (reference sequence) sets CDR1 to DFQATT and CDR2 to SNEGSKA. Sequenced: blood T cells: a sorted CD56 or NKG2C T cell subset, CD4+ or CD8+ T cells, or bulk PBMC T cells (not recorded which). The V gene is TRBV20-1 and the J gene is TRBJ2-5; with no DNA, the TCRdb D assignment of TRBD1 cannot be verified. The sequence was obtained from a woman between 18 and 69 years old in good health. The CDR3 region: CSARDAGRGTQYF.